This TCR beta chain was sequenced for a study of OX40 agonist ivuxolimab in advanced cancers. The ends lost 3 bases at V and 8 bases at J; junction bases unmatched: 2. Germline lookup yields CDR1 PRHDT and CDR2 FYEKMQ (reference sequence). The CDR3 is 13 amino acids. Here immunoSEQ multiplex PCR was the method, and the copy in TCRdb shows in-frame clones only, minus some. The data hold over 40,000 clones, with roughly four fifths observed a single time. The clonotype comes from an adult with an advanced solid tumor such as melanoma, head and neck, liver or kidney cancer. The sample in question was CD4+ or CD8+ T cells sorted from blood, obtained in a trial of the OX40 agonist ivuxolimab. The chain links TRBV13 to TRBJ2-1; 9 nucleotides agree with TRBD1. CDR3 DNA sequence: TGTGCCAGCAGCTTTAACAGGGGGCATGAGCAGTTCTTC. Protein sequence: CASSFNRGHEQFF.